The clone carrying this T cell receptor beta chain was counted many times. At one of its ends the junction is not consistent with the germline gene, which may arise from a read error. This sample stems from a study of T-cell reconstitution after alpha-beta-depleted transplantation in children. Germline loops: CDR1 SGHRS, CDR2 YFSETQ. The CDR3 runs to 13 residues. Unique molecular identifiers were used in preparing the TCRbeta library. TCRdb processed the PCR reads anew with MiXCR; each CDR3 protein has one entry. This table holds some 350,000 distinct CDR3 sequences, about 9.3% found once. This receptor was taken from a human donor who donated a stem cell graft to a child with acute lymphoblastic leukemia. The sequencing here drew on PBMCs from the stem cell graft donor, taken from the stem cell graft. The chain combines TRBV5-1 with TRBJ2-3, with D tentatively TRBD1 or TRBD2 (5 bases each). The CDR3 spells CASSLGGTDTQYF. DNA of the CDR3: TGTGCTAGCAGCTTAGGGGGCACAGATACGCAGTATTTT.